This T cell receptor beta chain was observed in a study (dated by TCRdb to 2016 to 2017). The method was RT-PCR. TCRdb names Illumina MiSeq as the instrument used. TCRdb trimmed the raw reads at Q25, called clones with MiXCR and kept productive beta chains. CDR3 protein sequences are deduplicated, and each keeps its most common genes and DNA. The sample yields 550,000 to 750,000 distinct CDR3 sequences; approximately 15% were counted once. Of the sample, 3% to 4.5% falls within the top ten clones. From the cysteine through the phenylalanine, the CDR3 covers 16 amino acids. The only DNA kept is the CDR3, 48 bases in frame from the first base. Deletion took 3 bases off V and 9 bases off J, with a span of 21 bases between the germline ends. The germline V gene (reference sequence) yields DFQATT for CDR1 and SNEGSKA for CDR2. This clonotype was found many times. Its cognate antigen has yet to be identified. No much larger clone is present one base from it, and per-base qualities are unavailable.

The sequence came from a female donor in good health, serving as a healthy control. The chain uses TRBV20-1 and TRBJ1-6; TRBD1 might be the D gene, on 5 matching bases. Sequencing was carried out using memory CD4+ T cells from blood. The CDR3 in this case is CSARPGVGVGGSPLHF. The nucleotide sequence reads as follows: TGCAGTGCTAGGCCTGGTGTGGGCGTCGGGGGTTCACCCCTCCACTTT.